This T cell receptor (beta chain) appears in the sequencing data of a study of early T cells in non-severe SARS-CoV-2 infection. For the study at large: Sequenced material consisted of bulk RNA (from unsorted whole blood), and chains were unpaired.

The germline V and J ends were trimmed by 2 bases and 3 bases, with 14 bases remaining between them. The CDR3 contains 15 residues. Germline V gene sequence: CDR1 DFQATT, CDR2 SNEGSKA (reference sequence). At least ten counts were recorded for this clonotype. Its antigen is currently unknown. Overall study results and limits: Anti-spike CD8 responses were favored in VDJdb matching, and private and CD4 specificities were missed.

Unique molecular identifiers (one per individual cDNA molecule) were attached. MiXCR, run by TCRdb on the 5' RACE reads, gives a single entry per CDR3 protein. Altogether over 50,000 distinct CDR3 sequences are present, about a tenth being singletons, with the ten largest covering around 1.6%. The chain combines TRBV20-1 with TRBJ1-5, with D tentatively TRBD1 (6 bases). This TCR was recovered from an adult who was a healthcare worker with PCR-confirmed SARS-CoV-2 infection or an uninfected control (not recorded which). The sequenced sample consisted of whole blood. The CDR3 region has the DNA TGCAGTGCTAGACTCGGCAGGGGTGACAATCAGCCCCAGCATTTT. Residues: CSARLGRGDNQPQHF.